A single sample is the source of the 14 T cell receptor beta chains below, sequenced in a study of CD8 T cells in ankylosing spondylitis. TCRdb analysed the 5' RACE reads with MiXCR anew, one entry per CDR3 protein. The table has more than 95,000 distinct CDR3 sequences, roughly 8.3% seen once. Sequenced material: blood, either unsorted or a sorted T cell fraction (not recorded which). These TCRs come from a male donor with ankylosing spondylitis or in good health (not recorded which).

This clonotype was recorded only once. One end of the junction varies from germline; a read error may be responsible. The chain's CDR3 is CDSSIVEGAGTEAFF. The CDR3 nucleotides read TGTGACAGTAGTATAGTGGAGGGGGCGGGCACTGAAGCTTTCTTT. The V gene is TRBV19, the J gene TRBJ1-1, with TRBD1 matching 7 bases. CDR3 size: 15 residues. Germline V gives CDR1 LNHDA, CDR2 SQIVND (reference sequence).

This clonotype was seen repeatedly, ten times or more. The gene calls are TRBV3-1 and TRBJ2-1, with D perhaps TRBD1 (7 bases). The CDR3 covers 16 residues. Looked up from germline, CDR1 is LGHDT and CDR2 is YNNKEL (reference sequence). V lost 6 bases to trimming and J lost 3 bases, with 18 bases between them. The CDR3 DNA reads TGTGCCAGCAGAGGGGGCTCCGGGGGCCTCTACAATGAGCAGTTCTTC. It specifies CASRGGSGGLYNEQFF.

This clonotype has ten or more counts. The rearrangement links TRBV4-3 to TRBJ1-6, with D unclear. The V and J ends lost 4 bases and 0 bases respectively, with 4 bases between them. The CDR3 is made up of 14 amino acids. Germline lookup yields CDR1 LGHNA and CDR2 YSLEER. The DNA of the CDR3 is TGCGCCAGCAGCCGTACCTCCTATAATTCACCCCTCCACTTT. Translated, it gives CASSRTSYNSPLHF.

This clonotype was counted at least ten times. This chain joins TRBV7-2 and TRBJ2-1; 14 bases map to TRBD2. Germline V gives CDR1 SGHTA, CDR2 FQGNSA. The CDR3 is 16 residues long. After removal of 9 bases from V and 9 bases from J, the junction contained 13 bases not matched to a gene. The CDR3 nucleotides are TGTGCCAGTAGGAAAGCCGGGACTAGCGGGAGAGGTGAGCAGTTCTTC. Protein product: CASRKAGTSGRGEQFF.

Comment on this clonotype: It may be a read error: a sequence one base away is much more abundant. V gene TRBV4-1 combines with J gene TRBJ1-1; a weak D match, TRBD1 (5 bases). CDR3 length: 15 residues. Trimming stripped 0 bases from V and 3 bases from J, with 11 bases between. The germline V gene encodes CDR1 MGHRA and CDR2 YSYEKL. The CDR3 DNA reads TGCGCCAGCAGCCAAGACCGGGACGAGGACACTGAAGCTTTCTTT. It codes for CASSQDRDEDTEAFF.

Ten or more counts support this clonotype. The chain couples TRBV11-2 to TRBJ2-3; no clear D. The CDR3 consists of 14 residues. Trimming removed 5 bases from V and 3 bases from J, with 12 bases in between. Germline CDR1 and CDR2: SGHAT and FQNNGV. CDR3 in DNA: TGTGCCAGCAGCCGTCTAATTAGGACAGATACGCAGTATTTT. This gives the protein CASSRLIRTDTQYF.

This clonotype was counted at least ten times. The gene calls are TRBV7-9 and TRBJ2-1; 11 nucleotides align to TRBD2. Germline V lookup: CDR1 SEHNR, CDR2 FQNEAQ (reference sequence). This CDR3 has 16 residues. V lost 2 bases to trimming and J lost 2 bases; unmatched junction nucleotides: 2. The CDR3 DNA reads TGTGCCAGCAGCTTATCACTAGCGGGAGCCTACAATGAGCAGTTCTTC. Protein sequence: CASSLSLAGAYNEQFF.

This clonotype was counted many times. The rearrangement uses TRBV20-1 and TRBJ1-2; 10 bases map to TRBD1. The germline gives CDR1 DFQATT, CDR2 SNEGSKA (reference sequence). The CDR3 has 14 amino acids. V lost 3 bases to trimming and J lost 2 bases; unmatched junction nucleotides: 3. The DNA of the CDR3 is TGCAGTGCTAGGACAGGGGGCCTGAACTATGGCTACACCTTC. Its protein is CSARTGGLNYGYTF.

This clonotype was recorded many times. CDR3 DNA: TGTGCCAGCAGCCGTAAATCAACAGGGACCTCTGGAAACACCATATATTTT. This encodes CASSRKSTGTSGNTIYF. V is TRBV7-6 and J is TRBJ1-3, with a possible D match to TRBD1 (6 bases). This CDR3 contains 17 residues. Trimming shortened V by 5 bases and J by 0 bases, and 17 bases separated the two germline ends. Germline assignment: CDR1 SGHVS and CDR2 FNYEAQ.

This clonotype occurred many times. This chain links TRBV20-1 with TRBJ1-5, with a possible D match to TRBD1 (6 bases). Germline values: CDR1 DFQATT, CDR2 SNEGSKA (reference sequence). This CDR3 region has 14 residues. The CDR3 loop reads CSLQGAYSNQPQHF. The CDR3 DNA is TGCAGCTTACAGGGCGCTTATAGCAATCAGCCCCAGCATTTT.

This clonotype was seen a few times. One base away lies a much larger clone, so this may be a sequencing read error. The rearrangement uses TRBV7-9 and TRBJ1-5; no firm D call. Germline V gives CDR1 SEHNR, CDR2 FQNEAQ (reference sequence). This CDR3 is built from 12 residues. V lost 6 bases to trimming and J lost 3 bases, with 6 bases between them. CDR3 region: CASRKDNQPQHF. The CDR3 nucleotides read TGTGCCAGCAGGAAAGACAATCAGCCCCAGCATTTT.

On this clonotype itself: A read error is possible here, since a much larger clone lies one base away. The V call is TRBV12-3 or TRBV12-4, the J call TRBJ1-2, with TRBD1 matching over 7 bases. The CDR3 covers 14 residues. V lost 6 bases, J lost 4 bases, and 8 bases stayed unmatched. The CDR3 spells CASRRTGDLYGYTF. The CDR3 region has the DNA TGTGCCAGCAGGAGGACAGGCGACCTCTATGGCTACACCTTC.

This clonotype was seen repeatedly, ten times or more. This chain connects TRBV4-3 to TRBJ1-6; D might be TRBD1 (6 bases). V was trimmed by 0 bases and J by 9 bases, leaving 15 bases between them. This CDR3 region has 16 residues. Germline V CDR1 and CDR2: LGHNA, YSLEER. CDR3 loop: CASSQETGRSGSPLHF. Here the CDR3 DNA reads TGCGCCAGCAGCCAAGAGACAGGTCGGTCGGGTTCACCCCTCCACTTT.

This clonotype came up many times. The CDR3 coding sequence is TGTGCCAGCAAAAACCGACATGGCTCCGAGCAGTACTTC. Its translation is CASKNRHGSEQYF. This chain uses TRBV21-1 with TRBJ2-7. TRBV21-1 is a documented pseudogene. CDR3 length equals 13 residues.